This T cell receptor beta chain stems from a study of blood T cell repertoires in COVID-19. TCRdb's table, derived via immunoSEQ multiplex PCR, lists solely in-frame clones and lacks some. Of some 260,000 clones listed, roughly 85% are singletons. This clone was counted once. In germline, CDR1 is SGHAT, CDR2 FQNNGV. J gave up 8 bases and V 5 bases, and 12 bases lay outside the gene matches. The CDR3 is 15 amino acids. This chain connects TRBV11-2 to TRBJ1-1; TRBD1 aligns across 9 bases. Sample: peripheral blood. The origin of this receptor is a woman between 18 and 29 years old with acute or convalescent COVID-19. As DNA, the CDR3 is TGTGCCAGCAGCCAACAGGGACAGGGTTCTTTGGAAGCTTTCTTT. This codes for CASSQQGQGSLEAFF.